A selection of T cell receptor beta chains follows, all from one sample in a study of CD8 T cells in ankylosing spondylitis. TCRdb reprocessed the 5' RACE reads via MiXCR and lists one record per CDR3 protein. This table has some 130,000 distinct CDR3 sequences, 7% to 9% appearing once. The sequenced material came from synovial fluid, either unsorted or a sorted T cell fraction (not recorded which). These receptor sequences come from a male donor with ankylosing spondylitis. CDR3s include the opening cysteine and the closing phenylalanine or tryptophan. The D gene is left open where the match is weak. For some rows the clone size is stated as once, few or many, or as a class when expanded; others skip it.

V	J	D	size	CDR3	DNA
TRBV6-5	TRBJ2-1	TRBD2	NA	CASSYSTSGAGGEQFF	TGTGCCAGCAGTTACTCTACCAGCGGGGCGGGCGGTGAGCAGTTCTTC
TRBV20-1	TRBJ2-2	NA	NA	CSAIPRDPNTGGLFF	TGCAGTGCGATCCCCCGGGATCCGAACACCGGGGGGCTGTTTTTT
TRBV9	TRBJ1-2	TRBD1	many	CASSGTGQGVLGYTF	TGTGCCAGCAGCGGAACCGGACAGGGCGTATTGGGCTACACCTTC
TRBV9	TRBJ2-5	NA	few	CASSVRGLRETQYF	TGTGCCAGCAGCGTGCGGGGGCTCAGAGAGACCCAGTACTTC
TRBV2	TRBJ1-4	NA	NA	CAGRDLHEKLFF	TGTGCCGGGCGGGACCTTCATGAAAAACTGTTTTTT
TRBV6-5	TRBJ1-1	NA	many	CASSYWDLPLTNEAFF	TGTGCCAGCAGTTATTGGGACCTCCCCCTCACAAATGAAGCTTTCTTT
TRBV6-1	TRBJ1-2	NA	few	CACGQQLNYGYTF	TGTGCCTGCGGACAGCAGCTTAACTATGGCTACACCTTC
TRBV7-2	TRBJ2-7	NA	many	CASSSSGSSDNYEQYF	TGTGCCAGCAGCTCCTCAGGGAGCTCGGACAACTACGAGCAGTACTTC
TRBV5-5	TRBJ2-2	NA	many	CASSSYATNTGELFF	TGTGCCAGCTCGTCCTACGCGACGAACACCGGGGAGCTGTTTTTT
TRBV20-1	TRBJ2-7	TRBD1	NA	CSVDGTVNYEQYF	TGCAGTGTCGACGGGACAGTTAATTACGAGCAGTACTTC
TRBV24-1	TRBJ2-5	NA	NA	CATSDFRQGQETQYF	TGTGCCACCAGTGATTTTCGGCAGGGGCAAGAGACCCAGTACTTC
TRBV7-2	TRBJ1-1	NA	few	CASSPAASRAFF	TGTGCCAGCAGCCCAGCGGCGTCACGAGCTTTCTTT
TRBV5-6	TRBJ2-2	NA	many	CASSFNRYTGELFF	TGTGCCAGCAGCTTCAACAGATACACCGGGGAGCTGTTTTTT
TRBV4-3	TRBJ2-5	NA	NA	CASSLIYGQGGQETQYF	TGCGCCAGCAGCCTAATATATGGGCAGGGCGGCCAAGAGACCCAGTACTTC
TRBV5-4	TRBJ2-5	TRBD1	NA	CASSIGTVQETQYF	TGTGCCAGCAGCATTGGGACAGTCCAAGAGACCCAGTACTTC
TRBV7-2	TRBJ1-1	NA	many	CASSYRRGTEAFF	TGTGCCAGCAGCTATCGCAGGGGCACTGAAGCTTTCTTT
TRBV29-1	TRBJ2-1	NA	few	CSVGQGHEQFF	TGCAGCGTTGGCCAGGGCCATGAGCAGTTCTTC
TRBV12-3/TRBV12-4	TRBJ2-2	TRBD1	many	CASSLGWGTGAGELFF	TGTGCCAGCAGTTTAGGGTGGGGGACAGGAGCCGGGGAGCTGTTTTTT
TRBV28	TRBJ1-5	NA	few	CASSLPLRVAAPQHF	TGTGCCAGCAGTTTGCCGCTCAGGGTCGCAGCGCCCCAGCATTTT
TRBV20-1	TRBJ1-5	TRBD1	many	CSVGGQGYRQPQHF	TGCAGTGTAGGGGGACAGGGGTATAGACAGCCCCAGCATTTT
TRBV3-1	TRBJ2-7	TRBD1	many	CASSQQTGSYEQYF	TGTGCCAGCAGCCAGCAGACAGGGAGCTACGAGCAGTACTTC
TRBV29-1	TRBJ2-3	NA	many	CSVEGPDTQYF	TGCAGCGTTGAGGGGCCAGATACGCAGTATTTT
TRBV24-1	TRBJ2-5	NA	NA	CATSDFRQETQYF	TGTGCCACCAGTGATTTTCGGCAAGAGACCCAGTACTTC
TRBV6-1	TRBJ2-7	TRBD2	few	CASSEAFRLAGPYF	TGTGCCAGCAGTGAAGCATTTAGACTAGCGGGACCCTACTTC
TRBV6-2/TRBV6-3	TRBJ1-4	NA	many	CASREGGGIEKLFF	TGTGCCAGCAGAGAAGGCGGAGGAATTGAAAAACTGTTTTTT
TRBV11-2	TRBJ2-1	TRBD1	many	CASIRGLDNEQFF	TGTGCCAGCATCAGGGGGCTAGACAATGAGCAGTTCTTC
TRBV5-1	TRBJ1-5	NA	many	CASSLGRNQPQHF	TGCGCCAGCAGCTTGGGCAGAAATCAGCCCCAGCATTTT
TRBV2	TRBJ2-5	TRBD1	many	CASLMDRQETQYF	TGTGCCAGCTTAATGGACAGGCAAGAGACCCAGTACTTC